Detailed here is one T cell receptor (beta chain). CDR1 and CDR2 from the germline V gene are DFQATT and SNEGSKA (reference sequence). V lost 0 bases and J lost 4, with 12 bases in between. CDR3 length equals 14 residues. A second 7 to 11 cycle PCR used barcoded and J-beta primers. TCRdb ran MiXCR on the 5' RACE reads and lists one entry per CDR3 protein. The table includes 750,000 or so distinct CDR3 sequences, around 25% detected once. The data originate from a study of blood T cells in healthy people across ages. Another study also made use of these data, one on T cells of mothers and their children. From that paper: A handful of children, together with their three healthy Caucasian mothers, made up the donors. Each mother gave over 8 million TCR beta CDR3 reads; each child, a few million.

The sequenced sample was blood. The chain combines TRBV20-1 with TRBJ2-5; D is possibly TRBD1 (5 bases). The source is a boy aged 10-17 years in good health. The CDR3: CSAREQVPRETQYF. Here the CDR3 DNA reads TGCAGTGCTAGAGAACAGGTTCCGAGAGAGACCCAGTACTTC.